These 20 T cell receptor beta chains were sequenced from one sample in a study of cytomegalovirus exposure and HLA in healthy donors. PCR amplification relied on 60 Vbeta primers (plus 13 Jbeta primers). The table came from immunoSEQ multiplex PCR; TCRdb's copy has only in-frame clones and leaves some out. This sample has 110,000 to 150,000 clones, with nearly 85% found just once. The specimen was PBMCs. The source is a male donor in good health and CMV-seronegative.

CDR3 region: CAISAGQGSEQYF. In DNA, the CDR3 is TGTGCCATCAGTGCGGGACAGGGGAGCGAGCAGTACTTC. J is TRBJ2-7 and V is TRBV10-3, with 10 bases that match TRBD1. The CDR3 totals 13 residues. Germline V CDR1 and CDR2: ENHRY, SYGVKD. The V gene end was trimmed by 4 bases and the J gene end by 6 bases; junction bases not matched to a gene: 3.

For this clone: The junction and the germline gene differ at one end; a read error may be behind it. The chain couples TRBV18 to TRBJ2-1, with 7 bases aligning to TRBD1. Germline CDR1 and CDR2: KGHSH and LQKENI. CDR3 length: 13 amino acids. CDR3 sequence (DNA): TGTGCCAGCTCACCGTACGTAGAAGACAGGGTAATCTTC. Protein sequence: CASSPYVEDRVIF.

This clone was detected once. In the same sample, other DNA sequences code for this CDR3. This rearrangement joins TRBV4-3 to TRBJ2-3, with a tentative D call TRBD2 (6 bases). The ends were cut back, 0 bases at V and 5 bases at J, with 12 bases in the middle. CDR3 length: 15 amino acids. The germline V gene has CDR1 LGHNA and CDR2 YSLEER. DNA for the CDR3: TGCGCCAGCAGCCAAGAAAGAGGGCGGGGAGATACGCAGTATTTT. Its protein product is CASSQERGRGDTQYF.

The chain employs TRBV6-1 and TRBJ1-4, with TRBD1 matching 8 bases. Germline V gene data show CDR1 as MNHNS and CDR2 as SASEGT. The CDR3 is 13 residues long. Trimming removed 3 bases from V and 8 bases from J; junction bases left unmatched: 2. The CDR3 protein is CASSEAGGEKLFF. CDR3 DNA: TGTGCCAGCAGTGAGGCAGGGGGCGAAAAACTGTTTTTT.

The J gene is TRBJ2-7, the V gene TRBV18; 9 bases are a match to TRBD1. The CDR3 contains 14 residues. The trim removed 3 bases at V and 4 bases at J, leaving 4 bases unmatched. The V gene's germline CDR1 is KGHSH and CDR2 LQKENI. The CDR3 sequence is CASSPTGTGYEQYF. The CDR3 region has the DNA TGTGCCAGCTCACCCACCGGGACAGGGTACGAGCAGTACTTC.

This chain uses TRBV27 with TRBJ2-1; TRBD1 matches at 7 bases. The CDR3 contains 13 residues. From germline, CDR1 is MNHEY and CDR2 SMNVEV (reference sequence). V was pared by 5 bases and J by 6 bases, with 4 bases of the junction left unmatched. The CDR3 DNA is TGTGCCAGCAGTCCCCCAGGGGGCAATGAGCAGTTCTTC. The encoded protein is CASSPPGGNEQFF.

This clone has more than one count but fewer than ten. This chain joins TRBV6-5 and TRBJ1-2; TRBD1 might be the D (5 bases). Between the trimmed V and J ends, which lost 2 bases and 7 bases, there was a span of 5 bases. This CDR3 contains 11 residues. Looked up from germline, CDR1 is MNHEY and CDR2 is SVGAGI. The CDR3 here is CASSYQGGYTF. The CDR3 DNA reads TGTGCCAGCAGTTACCAGGGTGGCTACACCTTC.

This clone was observed a handful of times. The chain couples TRBV4-1 to TRBJ1-6; D might be TRBD1 (6 bases). Deletions cut 1 base from V and 4 bases from J, with 11 bases between. CDR1 and CDR2 (germline): MGHRA, YSYEKL. This CDR3 is 16 amino acids long. In DNA, the CDR3 is TGCGCCAGCAGCCAAGGATTCGGACAGTATAATTCACCCCTCCACTTT. Its translation is CASSQGFGQYNSPLHF.

The chain employs TRBV5-1 and TRBJ1-2; no definite D call. CDR1 and CDR2 from the germline V gene are SGHRS and YFSETQ. There are 14 residues in the CDR3. Trimming took 1 base from V and 0 from J, leaving 7 bases between them. The CDR3 DNA reads as TGCGCCAGCAGCTTGAACACGCCTAACTATGGCTACACCTTC. Translation gives CASSLNTPNYGYTF.

The rearrangement uses TRBV6-6 and TRBJ1-2; 8 nucleotides match TRBD1. Germline V CDR1 and CDR2: MNHNY, SVGAGI (reference sequence). Unmatched junction bases numbered 10, after V lost 8 bases and J lost 5 bases. The CDR3 loop spans 14 amino acids. The CDR3 sequence: CASGSGGTLYGYTF. CDR3 coding DNA: TGTGCCAGCGGCTCAGGGGGCACCCTATATGGCTACACCTTC.

The chain employs TRBV9 and TRBJ2-7, with D maybe TRBD2 (6 bases). This CDR3 is built from 15 residues. Germline V gene data show CDR1 as SGDLS and CDR2 as YYNGEE. Trimming left V 1 base short and J 7 bases short, with 18 bases between. This CDR3 is CASSVRSGSPWEQYF. The CDR3 coding sequence is TGTGCCAGCAGCGTACGCAGCGGGTCCCCCTGGGAGCAGTACTTC. Using reference TRBV9 and TRBJ2-7 for the parts outside the CDR3, the full variable domain is DSGVTQTPKHLITATGQRVTLRCSPRSGDLSVYWYQQSLDQGLQFLIQYYNGEERAKGNILERFSAQQFPDLHSELNLSSLELGDSALYFCASSVRSGSPWEQYFGPGTRLTVT.

The chain combines TRBV25-1 with TRBJ2-7; 11 bases are shared with TRBD2. V gave up 8 bases and J gave up 6 bases; unmatched junction bases: 9. Germline V lookup: CDR1 MGHDK, CDR2 SYGVNS. This CDR3 has 14 amino acids. CDR3 nucleotides: TGTGCCAGCCAGGTCGGCCTAGCGGGGGGCGAGCAGTACTTC. Translating it yields CASQVGLAGGEQYF.

In its sample, this clone was seen once. This chain joins TRBV20-1 and TRBJ2-5; D possibly corresponds to TRBD2 (5 bases). The germline gives CDR1 DFQATT, CDR2 SNEGSKA (reference sequence). CDR3 size: 11 residues. The V end was cut by 6 bases, the J end by 7 bases, with 12 bases between. The CDR3 is CSAQTGGTQYF. The DNA of the CDR3 is TGCAGTGCCCAAACCGGAGGGACCCAGTACTTC.

This sequence joins TRBV7-8 and TRBJ1-4; 8 nucleotides align to TRBD1. J gave up 5 bases and V 5 bases, and 7 bases lay outside the gene matches. The length of the CDR3 is 15 residues. Looked up from germline, CDR1 is SGHVS and CDR2 is FQNEAQ. The CDR3 region is CASSANRGKNEKLFF. The CDR3 region has the DNA TGTGCCAGCAGCGCCAACAGGGGGAAAAATGAAAAACTGTTTTTT.

This clone was detected only once. The V gene is TRBV10-3, the J gene TRBJ1-2; no clear D. CDR1 and CDR2 from the germline V gene are ENHRY and SYGVKD. The CDR3 is 15 amino acids. The V and J ends lost 5 bases and 2 bases respectively, with 15 bases between them. CDR3 DNA sequence: TGTGCCATCAGTCCTCCCCGTTGGAGAAACTATGGCTACACCTTC. Translating it yields CAISPPRWRNYGYTF.

The genes are TRBV6-1 and TRBJ2-7; 10 bases line up with TRBD2. The J segment lost 0 bases and the V segment lost 1 base, leaving 3 bases of the junction unmatched. Germline loops: CDR1 MNHNS, CDR2 SASEGT. The CDR3 consists of 16 residues. The CDR3 protein is CASSEELAGSSYEQYF. The DNA of the CDR3 is TGTGCCAGCAGTGAAGAACTAGCGGGAAGCTCCTACGAGCAGTACTTC.

The chain uses TRBV27 and TRBJ2-7; D is perhaps TRBD1 (6 bases). The CDR3 is 14 residues long. Germline CDR1 is MNHEY and CDR2 is SMNVEV (reference sequence). V gave up 8 bases and J gave up 0 bases, with 14 bases separating them. The CDR3 sequence is CASRKGVSSYEQYF. The CDR3 DNA is TGTGCCAGCCGCAAGGGGGTTAGCTCCTACGAGCAGTACTTC.

V and J are TRBV7-3 and TRBJ2-3, with D possibly TRBD1 on 6 matching bases. Per germline, CDR1 SGHTA and CDR2 FQGTGA. Between the trimmed V and J ends, which lost 6 bases and 3 bases, there was a span of 16 bases. The CDR3 contains 15 residues. The CDR3 DNA is TGTGCCAGCAGTCTCAAGGGGGTAGGGACAGATACGCAGTATTTT. Translating gives CASSLKGVGTDTQYF.

This chain connects TRBV7-3 to TRBJ2-1, with D perhaps matching TRBD2 (6 bases). The CDR3 consists of 16 residues. Trimming stripped 1 base from V and 0 bases from J, with 10 bases between. The germline gives CDR1 SGHTA, CDR2 FQGTGA. This chain's CDR3 is CASSLISGTSYNEQFF. The CDR3 nucleotides are TGTGCCAGCAGCTTAATTAGCGGTACCTCCTACAATGAGCAGTTCTTC. Combining the CDR3 with reference TRBV7-3 and TRBJ2-1 gives the whole variable domain GAGVSQTPSNKVTEKGKYVELRCDPISGHTALYWYRQSLGQGPEFLIYFQGTGAADDSGLPNDRFFAVRPEGSVSTLKIQRTERGDSAVYLCASSLISGTSYNEQFFGPGTRLTVL.

The CDR3 loop is CAISEPGLAGGTGELFF. CDR3 nucleotide sequence: TGTGCCATCAGTGAGCCGGGACTAGCGGGGGGCACCGGGGAGCTGTTTTTT. The chain carries TRBV10-3 and TRBJ2-2, with 15 bases fitting TRBD2. Trimming cost V 2 bases and J 4 bases; bases outside gene matches: 2. CDR3 length: 17 amino acids. In germline, CDR1 is ENHRY, CDR2 SYGVKD.